A single sample is the source of the 6 T cell receptor beta chains below, sequenced in a study of T cells after yellow fever vaccination. TCRdb re-analysed the 5' RACE reads in MiXCR, keeping a single row per CDR3 protein. The profile covers 70,000 or so distinct CDR3 sequences, with approximately 6.2% appearing a single time and roughly 2% taken by the ten largest. The specimen was CD4+ T cells sorted from PBMCs, collected roughly 15 days after the first yellow fever vaccination. The source is a young man who received the YFV17D yellow fever vaccine.

This clonotype was seen at least ten times. V and J are TRBV20-1 and TRBJ1-1; D gene ambiguous. The V and J ends lost 3 bases and 1 base respectively, with 9 bases between them. Per germline, CDR1 DFQATT and CDR2 SNEGSKA (reference sequence). This CDR3 is 13 amino acids long. CDR3 sequence reads: CSARGRRNTEAFF. The CDR3 bases are TGCAGTGCTAGGGGTCGGCGGAACACTGAAGCTTTCTTT.

This clonotype was recorded many times. This rearrangement joins TRBV20-1 to TRBJ2-3; TRBD2 matches at 10 bases. J was trimmed by 2 bases and V by 6 bases; bases with no gene match: 5. This CDR3 contains 14 residues. Germline CDR1 DFQATT, CDR2 SNEGSKA (reference sequence). The CDR3, as DNA: TGCAGTGCCCCTAGCGGGGGACACACAGATACGCAGTATTTT. This gives the protein CSAPSGGHTDTQYF.

This clonotype has a count of ten or more. This chain links TRBV5-1 with TRBJ2-1; the match to TRBD1 covers 7 bases. V lost 0 bases, J lost 8 bases, and 8 bases stayed unmatched. Germline V gene sequence: CDR1 SGHRS, CDR2 YFSETQ. This CDR3 region has 15 residues. The CDR3 nucleotides read TGCGCCAGCAGCTTGGATAAAGGGGGCTATCATGAGCAGTTCTTC. Amino acid sequence: CASSLDKGGYHEQFF.

There are many counts of this clonotype. The gene calls are TRBV19 and TRBJ1-1; D ambiguous. The CDR3 has 16 residues. Germline CDR1 and CDR2: LNHDA and SQIVND (reference sequence). V was shortened by 8 bases and J by 4 bases, with 23 bases between the two germline ends. DNA of the CDR3: TGTGCCAGTTTGAAAGGGCCTTCCACCGAAGGCACTGAAGCTTTCTTT. Translating gives CASLKGPSTEGTEAFF.

This clonotype appeared many times. The chain joins TRBV30 to TRBJ2-5; tentative D call: TRBD2 (5 bases). V was cut by 3 bases and J by 1 base, with 9 bases left in between. The CDR3 consists of 13 residues. Germline V gene lookup returns CDR1 GTSNPN and CDR2 SVGIG (reference sequence). The DNA for the CDR3 is TGTGCCTGGAGAGCGGCAGCCCAAGAGACCCAGTACTTC. As protein: CAWRAAAQETQYF.

This clonotype was seen many times. The V call is TRBV11-2, the J call TRBJ2-5; TRBD2 matches 8 bases. CDR3 length: 14 residues. Looked up from germline, CDR1 is SGHAT and CDR2 is FQNNGV. V dropped 2 bases and J dropped 5; count of bases not matched to a gene: 4. The CDR3 sequence is CASSLNGGGETQYF. Written as DNA, the CDR3 is TGTGCCAGCAGCTTAAACGGGGGGGGGGAGACCCAGTACTTC.